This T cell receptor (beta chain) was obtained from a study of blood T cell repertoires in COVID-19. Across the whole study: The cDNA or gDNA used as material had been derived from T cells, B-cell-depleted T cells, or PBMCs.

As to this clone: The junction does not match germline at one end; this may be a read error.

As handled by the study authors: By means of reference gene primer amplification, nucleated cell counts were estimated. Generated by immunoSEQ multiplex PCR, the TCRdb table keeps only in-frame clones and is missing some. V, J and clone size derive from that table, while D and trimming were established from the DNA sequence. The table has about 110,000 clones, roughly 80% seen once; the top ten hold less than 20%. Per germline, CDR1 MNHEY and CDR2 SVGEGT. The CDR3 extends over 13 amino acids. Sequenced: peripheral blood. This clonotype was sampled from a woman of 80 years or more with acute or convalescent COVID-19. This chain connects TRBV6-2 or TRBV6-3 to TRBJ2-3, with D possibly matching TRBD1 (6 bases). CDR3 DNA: TGTGCCAGCAGCCCCAGGGGCCCAGATATGCAGTATTTT. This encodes CASSPRGPDMQYF.